This T cell receptor (beta chain) was found in a study of blood T cell repertoires in COVID-19. This clone appeared a single time. The CDR3 has 15 amino acids. V lost 11 bases and J lost 2; bases outside the gene matches: 14. Germline CDR1 reads MNHEY; CDR2 reads SVGAGI. Measured with immunoSEQ multiplex PCR; TCRdb has only the in-frame clones, and not every one. The sample carries roughly 240,000 clones, about 83% recorded once. The rearrangement links TRBV6-5 to TRBJ2-5; 7 positions agree with TRBD2. Sequenced input: PBMCs or T cells enriched from blood (not recorded which). The receptor was isolated from a woman aged 40 to 49 who had been exposed to COVID-19. CDR3 DNA: TGTGCCGGGGCACTTAGGGCTAGCGGACAAGAGACCCAGTACTTC. Its translation: CAGALRASGQETQYF.